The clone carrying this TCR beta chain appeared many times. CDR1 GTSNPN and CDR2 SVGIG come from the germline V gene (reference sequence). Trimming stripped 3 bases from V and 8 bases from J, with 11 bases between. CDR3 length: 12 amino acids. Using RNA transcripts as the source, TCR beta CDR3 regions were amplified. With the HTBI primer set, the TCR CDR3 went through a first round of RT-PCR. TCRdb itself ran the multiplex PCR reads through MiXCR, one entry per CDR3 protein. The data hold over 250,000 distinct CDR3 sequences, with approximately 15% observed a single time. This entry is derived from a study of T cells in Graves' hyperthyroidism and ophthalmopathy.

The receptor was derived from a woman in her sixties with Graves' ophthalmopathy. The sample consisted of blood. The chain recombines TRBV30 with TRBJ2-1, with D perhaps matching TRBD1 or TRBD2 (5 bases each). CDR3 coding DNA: TGTGCCTGGAGGGGGGTTGGGTATGAGCAGTTCTTC. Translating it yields CAWRGVGYEQFF.